A single sample is the source of the 31 T cell receptor beta chains below, sequenced in a study of technical replicates of blood from a few donors. Clones were sequenced by immunoSEQ multiplex PCR, and TCRdb holds only the in-frame ones, with some missing. The data show approximately 60,000 clones, more than 75% seen once. Sequenced input: PBMCs. The receptor source for this set is a human donor in good health. Some clones in this sample may be carry-over from other donors' samples.

The CDR3 protein is CASSRGQGAESSTIYF. In DNA form, the CDR3 reads TGCGCCAGCAGCCGGGGACAGGGGGCTGAGTCTAGCACCATATATTTT. The chain combines TRBV5-1 with TRBJ1-3, with TRBD1 identical over 12 bases. Per germline, CDR1 SGHRS and CDR2 YFSETQ. This CDR3 contains 16 residues. J was trimmed by 9 bases and V by 4 bases; bases with no gene match: 11.

This clone was seen many times. The sample contains more than one DNA sequence encoding this CDR3. This chain links TRBV6-4 with TRBJ2-3; perhaps TRBD2 as D (5 bases). Between the trimmed V and J ends, which lost 3 bases and 0 bases, there was a span of 10 bases. The CDR3 runs 15 residues. Germline values: CDR1 MRHNA, CDR2 SNTAGT. CDR3 bases: TGTGCCAGCAGTGAGTCCGCGGGCAGCACAGATACGCAGTATTTT. The encoded protein is CASSESAGSTDTQYF.

V usage is TRBV5-1 and J usage is TRBJ2-7; 9 bases agree with TRBD2. Germline trimming cut 4 bases from V and 4 bases from J; bases unmatched to any gene: 9. CDR1 is SGHRS and CDR2 is YFSETQ in the germline V gene. The CDR3 totals 15 residues. For the CDR3, the DNA is TGCGCCAGCAGCCCCACGAGCGGGGGGCGGTACGAGCAGTACTTC. It codes for CASSPTSGGRYEQYF.

In DNA form, the CDR3 reads TGTGCCAGCAGTTCCCACAGACAGGGTGGACAGCCCCAGCATTTT. It is translated as CASSSHRQGGQPQHF. This chain connects TRBV27 to TRBJ1-5, with 7 bases lining up with TRBD1. CDR1 is MNHEY, CDR2 SMNVEV, per germline (reference sequence). The CDR3 runs to 15 residues. J gave up 7 bases and V 4 bases, and 10 bases lay outside the gene matches.

The chain employs TRBV10-3 and TRBJ2-7, with TRBD1 identical over 9 bases. V lost 6 bases to trimming and J lost 3 bases; unmatched junction nucleotides: 6. Germline CDR1 ENHRY, CDR2 SYGVKD. The CDR3 is 14 amino acids. CDR3 DNA: TGTGCCATCAGGGCCGGGACAGGGAACTACGAGCAGTACTTC. Translated, it gives CAIRAGTGNYEQYF.

The V gene is TRBV5-5, the J gene TRBJ2-7, with TRBD1 identical over 9 bases. There are 14 residues in the CDR3. Germline V gives CDR1 SGHKS, CDR2 YYEKEE (reference sequence). V was clipped by 3 bases and J by 1 base; unmatched bases: 2. CDR3 residues: CASSSTGGSYEQYF. As DNA, the CDR3 is TGTGCCAGCAGCTCGACAGGGGGGTCCTACGAGCAGTACTTC.

V usage is TRBV25-1 and J usage is TRBJ1-2; D is unclear. This CDR3 contains 11 residues. V lost 5 bases, J lost 7 bases, and 8 bases lay in between. The V gene's germline CDR1 is MGHDK and CDR2 SYGVNS. This chain's CDR3 is CASSMGLGYTF. CDR3 DNA sequence: TGTGCCAGCAGTATGGGCCTTGGCTACACCTTC.

This chain joins TRBV5-1 and TRBJ1-4; 8 bases line up with TRBD1. The CDR3 loop spans 15 amino acids. V trimming: 0 bases; J trimming: 6 bases; junction bases outside the gene matches: 4. CDR1 is SGHRS, CDR2 YFSETQ, per germline. CDR3 region: CASSLGTGMYEKLFF. CDR3 DNA sequence: TGCGCCAGCAGCTTGGGGACAGGGATGTATGAAAAACTGTTTTTT.

This chain joins TRBV7-2 and TRBJ1-5; D gene uncertain. This CDR3 has 15 amino acids. Germline V gene lookup returns CDR1 SGHTA and CDR2 FQGNSA. The V end lost 1 base, the J end lost 2 bases, and 9 bases lay between the germline ends. The CDR3 loop reads CASSLVGDGNQPQHF. DNA of the CDR3: TGTGCCAGCAGCTTAGTCGGGGATGGCAATCAGCCCCAGCATTTT. Full variable domain (outside the CDR3, taken from reference TRBV7-2 and TRBJ1-5): GAGVSQSPSNKVTEKGKDVELRCDPISGHTALYWYRQSLGQGLEFLIYFQGNSAPDKSGLPSDRFSAERTGGSVSTLTIQRTQQEDSAVYLCASSLVGDGNQPQHFGDGTRLSIL.

The CDR3 loop is CAWEPSGRTDTQYF. CDR3 coding DNA: TGTGCCTGGGAACCTAGCGGTCGCACAGATACGCAGTATTTT. V and J are TRBV30 and TRBJ2-3, with 7 bases lining up with TRBD2. The CDR3 is made up of 14 amino acids. J lost 1 base, V lost 5 bases, and 6 bases had no gene match. The germline V gene encodes CDR1 GTSNPN and CDR2 SVGIG (reference sequence).

This clone appeared once. V and J are TRBV27 and TRBJ2-1; 7 bases map to TRBD1. Losses at the gene ends were 5 bases for V and 10 bases for J; bases not matched to a gene: 5. The CDR3 loop spans 12 amino acids. Germline CDR1 MNHEY, CDR2 SMNVEV (reference sequence). The CDR3 nucleotides are TGTGCCAGCAGTACCCGAGGGGGCGAGCAGTTCTTC. Translated, it gives CASSTRGGEQFF.

The V and J genes are TRBV6-6 and TRBJ1-1; a possible D gene is TRBD1 (5 bases). Germline V CDR1 and CDR2: MNHNY, SVGAGI (reference sequence). This CDR3 comprises 15 residues. Trimming took off 8 bases at V and 1 base at J, with 17 bases between the two ends. The CDR3 sequence is CASGEGQVRNTEAFF. The CDR3 region has the DNA TGTGCCAGCGGGGAGGGGCAGGTTCGGAACACTGAAGCTTTCTTT.

The genes are TRBV30 and TRBJ2-7; D call uncertain. Germline CDR1 and CDR2: GTSNPN and SVGIG (reference sequence). V was clipped by 3 bases and J by 3 bases, with 9 bases between them. The CDR3 has 12 amino acids. CDR3 nucleotide sequence: TGTGCCTGGAGATCAACTTTCTACGAGCAGTACTTC. Its protein product is CAWRSTFYEQYF.

V is TRBV27 and J is TRBJ1-5; TRBD1 matches at 7 bases. The CDR3 is made up of 17 amino acids. Trimming removed 0 bases from V and 2 bases from J; junction bases left unmatched: 7. CDR1 is MNHEY and CDR2 is SMNVEV in the germline V gene (reference sequence). In DNA form, the CDR3 reads TGTGCCAGCAGTTTATCGGACCGACAGGGCGGCAATCAGCCCCAGCATTTT. As protein: CASSLSDRQGGNQPQHF.

The chain carries TRBV7-8 and TRBJ2-6; no clear D. Germline V gene sequence: CDR1 SGHVS, CDR2 FQNEAQ. The CDR3 loop spans 17 amino acids. The germline V and J ends were trimmed by 5 bases and 1 base, with 15 bases remaining between them. Here the CDR3 reads CASSHFGRRSGANVLTF. As DNA, the CDR3 is TGTGCCAGCAGCCATTTTGGTCGGCGGTCTGGGGCCAACGTCCTGACTTTC.

This clone has only a few counts. The gene calls are TRBV7-8 and TRBJ2-3; TRBD1 matches at 7 bases. V lost 5 bases, J lost 6 bases, and 5 bases stayed unmatched. Looked up from germline, CDR1 is SGHVS and CDR2 is FQNEAQ. The CDR3 totals 13 residues. CDR3 sequence (DNA): TGTGCCAGCAGCGGTGACAGGGTGGATACGCAGTATTTT. Translated: CASSGDRVDTQYF.

This chain connects TRBV6-5 to TRBJ2-7; TRBD1 aligns across 9 bases. The J segment lost 5 bases and the V segment lost 10 bases, leaving 9 bases of the junction unmatched. The CDR3 runs to 13 residues. Germline CDR1 is MNHEY and CDR2 is SVGAGI. The CDR3: CATSGTGFHEQYF. As DNA, the CDR3 is TGTGCCACCTCGGGGACAGGGTTCCACGAGCAGTACTTC.

V and J are TRBV27 and TRBJ2-7; 8 positions agree with TRBD2. V gave up 6 bases and J gave up 0 bases; unmatched junction bases: 4. Germline V gene sequence: CDR1 MNHEY, CDR2 SMNVEV (reference sequence). The CDR3 sequence is 14 residues long. The CDR3 DNA follows: TGTGCCAGCAGGATTAGCGGGACCTCCTACGAGCAGTACTTC. It is translated as CASRISGTSYEQYF.

The chain carries TRBV7-9 and TRBJ2-3, with TRBD1 as a possible D gene (6 bases). Looked up from germline, CDR1 is SEHNR and CDR2 is FQNEAQ (reference sequence). The V gene lost 1 base and the J gene lost 3 bases, with 8 bases spanning the gap. This CDR3 is 14 amino acids long. CDR3 amino acids: CASSLDRETDTQYF. CDR3 DNA: TGTGCCAGCAGCTTAGACAGGGAAACAGATACGCAGTATTTT.

V gene TRBV5-1 combines with J gene TRBJ2-5; 9 bases are shared with TRBD2. The CDR3 length is 15 residues. Germline CDR1 is SGHRS and CDR2 is YFSETQ. V lost 2 bases, J lost 2 bases, and 4 bases stayed unmatched. In nucleotides, the CDR3 is TGCGCCAGCAGCTTACCTAGCGGGGTACAAGAGACCCAGTACTTC. It translates to CASSLPSGVQETQYF.

V is TRBV7-8 and J is TRBJ2-3, with 11 nucleotides matching TRBD2. This CDR3 contains 16 residues. After removal of 5 bases from V and 0 bases from J, the junction contained 4 bases not matched to a gene. Per the germline V gene, CDR1 is SGHVS and CDR2 is FQNEAQ. The CDR3 nucleotides are TGTGCCAGCAGCCCCGGGACTAGCGGTAGCACAGATACGCAGTATTTT. The encoded protein is CASSPGTSGSTDTQYF.

The chain links TRBV5-1 to TRBJ2-5; D unclear. The ends were cut back, 4 bases at V and 2 bases at J, with 15 bases in the middle. Germline V gene lookup returns CDR1 SGHRS and CDR2 YFSETQ. The length of the CDR3 is 15 residues. CDR3 protein: CASSPLTLGQETQYF. The CDR3 DNA sequence: TGCGCCAGCAGCCCACTGACTCTCGGGCAAGAGACCCAGTACTTC.

This clone was counted between two and nine times. The genes are TRBV18 and TRBJ1-1; D remains unclear. Per the germline V gene, CDR1 is KGHSH and CDR2 is LQKENI. CDR3 size: 11 residues. The V gene lost 5 bases and the J gene lost 3 bases, with 4 bases spanning the gap. CDR3 sequence reads: CASSTDTEAFF. CDR3 sequence (DNA): TGTGCCAGCTCAACTGACACTGAAGCTTTCTTT.

This chain uses TRBV4-2 with TRBJ1-2; D is perhaps TRBD1 (5 bases). From germline, CDR1 is LGHNA and CDR2 YNFKEQ. The CDR3 covers 15 residues. V dropped 1 base and J dropped 6 bases, with 15 bases sitting between them. The CDR3: CASSQGGSGGDGYTF. Here the CDR3 DNA reads TGTGCCAGCAGCCAAGGGGGATCCGGGGGAGATGGCTACACCTTC.

The genes are TRBV4-1 and TRBJ2-1; D may be TRBD1 (6 bases). CDR1 is MGHRA, CDR2 YSYEKL, per germline. V gave up 0 bases and J gave up 8 bases, with 14 bases separating them. This CDR3 has 15 amino acids. The CDR3 here is CASSQDSGRGYEQFF. DNA of the CDR3: TGCGCCAGCAGCCAAGATAGTGGCAGGGGATATGAGCAGTTCTTC.

V usage is TRBV6-1 and J usage is TRBJ1-3; D may be TRBD1 (5 bases). CDR3 length: 15 residues. The germline V and J ends were trimmed by 2 bases and 0 bases, with 8 bases remaining between them. Germline V gene data show CDR1 as MNHNS and CDR2 as SASEGT. CDR3 DNA: TGTGCCAGCAGTGAAAGAAGGGGCTCTGGAAACACCATATATTTT. The encoded protein is CASSERRGSGNTIYF.

J is TRBJ2-5 and V is TRBV14; 9 nucleotides line up with TRBD2. V lost 4 bases to trimming and J lost 3 bases; unmatched junction nucleotides: 3. The CDR3 is 14 amino acids. In germline, CDR1 is SGHDN, CDR2 FVKESK. This CDR3 reads CASSPRLAEETQYF. The CDR3 nucleotides read TGTGCCAGCAGCCCTAGACTAGCGGAAGAGACCCAGTACTTC.

The chain links TRBV7-3 to TRBJ2-5; 10 bases are shared with TRBD2. The CDR3 covers 15 residues. V was clipped by 5 bases and J by 2 bases; unmatched bases: 5. Germline-derived CDR1 and CDR2 are SGHTA and FQGTGA. CDR3 DNA: TGTGCCAGCAGCCTTAGCGGGGGGCCGCAAGAGACCCAGTACTTC. Its protein is CASSLSGGPQETQYF. The full variable domain, completed using reference TRBV7-3 and TRBJ2-5, is GAGVSQTPSNKVTEKGKYVELRCDPISGHTALYWYRQSLGQGPEFLIYFQGTGAADDSGLPNDRFFAVRPEGSVSTLKIQRTERGDSAVYLCASSLSGGPQETQYFGPGTRLLVL.

This chain links TRBV1 with TRBJ2-5; the table's D call, TRBD2, was not checked against the DNA. TRBV1 is recorded as a pseudogene. This CDR3 has 14 amino acids. CDR3 DNA sequence: TGCACCAGCAGCCAAGGAGTTTACCCAGAGACCCAGTACTTC. This translates into CTSSQGVYPETQYF.

A single count supports this clone. The genes are TRBV30 and TRBJ2-2, with 9 bases matching TRBD1. CDR3 length: 16 residues. J gave up 0 bases and V 2 bases, and 4 bases lay outside the gene matches. Germline CDR1 GTSNPN, CDR2 SVGIG (reference sequence). The CDR3 region has the DNA TGTGCCTGGAGTCCCGGGACAGGGACGAACACCGGGGAGCTGTTTTTT. Encoded protein: CAWSPGTGTNTGELFF.

The chain recombines TRBV7-9 with TRBJ2-5; D unresolved. V dropped 4 bases and J dropped 1 base, with 10 bases sitting between them. Germline values: CDR1 SEHNR, CDR2 FQNEAQ (reference sequence). This CDR3 is built from 14 residues. In DNA, the CDR3 is TGTGCCAGCAGCTCCCTAACTCGCCAAGAGACCCAGTACTTC. It translates to CASSSLTRQETQYF. Combining the CDR3 with reference TRBV7-9 and TRBJ2-5 gives the whole variable domain DTGVSQNPRHKITKRGQNVTFRCDPISEHNRLYWYRQTLGQGPEFLTYFQNEAQLEKSRLLSDRFSAERPKGSFSTLEIQRTEQGDSAMYLCASSSLTRQETQYFGPGTRLLVL.